A single sample is the source of the 10 T cell receptor beta chains below, sequenced in a study of cytomegalovirus exposure and HLA in healthy donors. In the PCR, 60 Vbeta and 13 Jbeta primers were used. Clones were read by immunoSEQ multiplex PCR, and TCRdb kept only the in-frame ones, dropping some. In the table there are tens of thousands of clones, about four fifths of which are singletons. Source material: PBMCs. The receptors derive from a man aged 50-59 years in good health and CMV-seropositive.

The chain has TRBV6-5 and TRBJ2-7, with D maybe TRBD1 (5 bases). The V end lost 5 bases, the J end lost 2 bases, and 13 bases lay between the germline ends. The germline gives CDR1 MNHEY, CDR2 SVGAGI. This CDR3 has 14 amino acids. The CDR3 protein is CASSENDRPYEQYF. CDR3 DNA: TGTGCCAGCAGTGAAAACGACAGACCCTACGAGCAGTACTTC.

The chain employs TRBV10-3 and TRBJ2-5; the match to TRBD1 covers 12 bases. The CDR3 spans 15 residues. CDR1 is ENHRY, CDR2 SYGVKD, per germline. The ends lost 6 bases at V and 5 bases at J; junction bases unmatched: 7. The chain's CDR3 is CAIRPGQGAEETQYF. The CDR3 DNA reads TGTGCCATCAGACCGGGACAGGGGGCGGAGGAGACCCAGTACTTC.

V gene TRBV5-1 combines with J gene TRBJ1-2, with 9 bases matching TRBD1. Germline V CDR1 and CDR2: SGHRS, YFSETQ. With V trimmed by 0 bases and J by 0 bases, 9 bases remained unmatched. This CDR3 spans 18 amino acids. The CDR3: CASSLEGDRANTNYGYTF. CDR3 nucleotides: TGCGCCAGCAGCTTGGAGGGGGACAGGGCCAATACTAACTATGGCTACACCTTC.

The chain is built from TRBV11-3 and TRBJ2-3; no clear D gene. The CDR3 loop spans 13 amino acids. Trimming took 5 bases from V and 1 from J, leaving 7 bases between them. Germline CDR1 SGHNT, CDR2 YENEEA. In DNA, the CDR3 is TGTGCCAGCAGCAACTACGGCACAGATACGCAGTATTTT. Translation gives CASSNYGTDTQYF.

The rearrangement uses TRBV27 and TRBJ2-2; D unclear. The CDR3 totals 14 residues. Germline V gene data show CDR1 as MNHEY and CDR2 as SMNVEV (reference sequence). V lost 3 bases and J 9 bases, leaving 14 bases between the germline ends. Written as DNA, the CDR3 is TGTGCCAGCAGTTTCGGTCGCGCGGCCCGGGAGCTGTTTTTT. Its protein is CASSFGRAARELFF.

This chain joins TRBV19 and TRBJ2-1; possibly TRBD1 for D (5 bases). The CDR3 runs 11 residues. Trimming pared 10 bases from V and 12 bases from J, leaving 16 bases between. CDR1 LNHDA and CDR2 SQIVND come from the germline V gene (reference sequence). This chain's CDR3 is CAIDLGLGQFF. The CDR3, as DNA: TGTGCCATCGACCTGGGGCTCGGGCAGTTCTTC.

The genes are TRBV2 and TRBJ2-3; D ambiguous. The CDR3 totals 11 residues. In germline, CDR1 is SNHLY, CDR2 FYNNEI. V was pared by 11 bases and J by 7 bases, with 13 bases between. The CDR3 DNA reads as TGTGCCTTTCGGGTGGGTTATACGCAGTATTTT. As protein: CAFRVGYTQYF.

V is TRBV14 and J is TRBJ2-7, with TRBD1 matching 7 bases. V lost 4 bases, J lost 5 bases, and 5 bases stayed unmatched. Germline-derived CDR1 and CDR2 are SGHDN and FVKESK. This CDR3 comprises 13 residues. CDR3 loop: CASSRQGPNEQYF. In DNA form, the CDR3 reads TGTGCCAGCAGCCGACAGGGACCCAACGAGCAGTACTTC.

Only a few counts were recorded for this clone. This chain joins TRBV5-4 and TRBJ2-7; TRBD2 matches at 7 bases. This CDR3 has 15 amino acids. With V trimmed by 3 bases and J by 0 bases, 6 bases remained unmatched. CDR1 is SGHNT and CDR2 is YYREEE in the germline V gene (reference sequence). CDR3 amino acids: CASSYGGTSSYEQYF. CDR3 in DNA: TGTGCCAGCAGCTACGGGGGGACGAGCTCCTACGAGCAGTACTTC.

The genes are TRBV7-2 and TRBJ2-7; TRBD1 matches 7 bases. Germline V gene lookup returns CDR1 SGHTA and CDR2 FQGNSA. This CDR3 comprises 14 residues. The junction had 3 bases not matched to a gene; V was cut back by 1 base and J by 3 bases. CDR3 sequence: CASSLGGDSYEQYF. CDR3 nucleotides: TGTGCCAGCAGCTTAGGAGGGGACAGCTACGAGCAGTACTTC.